This T cell receptor beta chain is from a study of PD-1 blockade in classical Hodgkin lymphoma. With no exception, relapse followed autologous stem cell transplantation in all patients, and brentuximab vedotin exposure varied. Libraries were prepared by immunoSEQ multiplex PCR; TCRdb keeps only in-frame clonotypes and omits some of them. Of around 44,000 clones in the sample, around 86% are singletons; the top ten hold about 6%. The source of this sequence is a human donor with classical Hodgkin lymphoma. The material sequenced was peripheral blood mononuclear cells (PBMCs), taken before the second cycle of nivolumab.

CDR3 nucleotides: TGTGCCAGCAGTTTGACAGGGGAAGCTAACTATGGCTACACCTTC. Translated, it gives CASSLTGEANYGYTF. The J gene is TRBJ1-2, the V gene TRBV27, with 8 bases identical to TRBD1. CDR1 is MNHEY and CDR2 is SMNVEV in the germline V gene (reference sequence). V was clipped by 3 bases and J by 0 bases; unmatched bases: 3. The CDR3 spans 15 residues.